One T cell receptor beta chain is described in this entry. Its antigen is not known. The junction differs from germline at one of its ends, possibly a read error. Using immunoSEQ multiplex PCR, the repertoire was profiled, and TCRdb retains in-frame clones only, with some absent. The sample records 150,000 or so clones, about 91% being singletons. The sample is drawn from a study of T cell responses to AZD1222 COVID-19 vaccine. Broader study findings: Spike was spanned by vaccine-associated CD4 TCRs, with dominance at 160-218 and 743-854. Repertoires were collected only later (after the peak T cell response had occurred). Mostly white British, mostly female donors; authors suggested clonal diversity may be underestimated.

The source was peripheral blood, collected on day 0 of AZD1222 vaccination. The receptor's source is an adult in good health.

The CDR3 sequence: CASSLGTAGGTDTQYF. CDR3 DNA sequence: TGTGCTAGCAGCTTAGGGACCGCTGGGGGCACAGATACGCAGTATTTT. The V call is TRBV7-7, the J call TRBJ2-3, with D tentatively TRBD1 or TRBD2 (5 bases each). The CDR3 totals 16 residues. Germline V gene sequence: CDR1 SSHAT, CDR2 FNYEAQ (reference sequence).